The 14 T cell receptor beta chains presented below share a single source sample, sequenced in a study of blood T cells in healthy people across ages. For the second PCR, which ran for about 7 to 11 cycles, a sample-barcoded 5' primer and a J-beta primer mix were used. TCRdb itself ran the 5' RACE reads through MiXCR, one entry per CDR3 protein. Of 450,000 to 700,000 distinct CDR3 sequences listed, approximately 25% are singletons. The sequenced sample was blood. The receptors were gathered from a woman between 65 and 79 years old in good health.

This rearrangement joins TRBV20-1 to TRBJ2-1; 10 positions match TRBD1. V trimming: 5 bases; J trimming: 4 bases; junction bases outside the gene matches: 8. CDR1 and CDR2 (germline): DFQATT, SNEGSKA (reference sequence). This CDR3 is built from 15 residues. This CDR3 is CSADYWDRGYNEQFF. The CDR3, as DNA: TGCAGTGCTGATTACTGGGACAGGGGATACAATGAGCAGTTCTTC.

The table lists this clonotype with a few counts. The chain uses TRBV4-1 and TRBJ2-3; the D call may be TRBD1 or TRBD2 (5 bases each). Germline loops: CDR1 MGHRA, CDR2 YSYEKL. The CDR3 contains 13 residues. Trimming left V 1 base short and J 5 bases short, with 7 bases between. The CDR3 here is CASSQGGVDTQYF. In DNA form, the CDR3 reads TGCGCCAGCAGCCAAGGAGGGGTAGATACGCAGTATTTT.

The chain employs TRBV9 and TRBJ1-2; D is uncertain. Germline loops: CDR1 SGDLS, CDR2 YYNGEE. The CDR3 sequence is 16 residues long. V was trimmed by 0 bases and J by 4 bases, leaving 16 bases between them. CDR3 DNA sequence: TGTGCCAGCAGCGTAGTGGCCCTCGAGACCCTCTATGGCTACACCTTC. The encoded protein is CASSVVALETLYGYTF.

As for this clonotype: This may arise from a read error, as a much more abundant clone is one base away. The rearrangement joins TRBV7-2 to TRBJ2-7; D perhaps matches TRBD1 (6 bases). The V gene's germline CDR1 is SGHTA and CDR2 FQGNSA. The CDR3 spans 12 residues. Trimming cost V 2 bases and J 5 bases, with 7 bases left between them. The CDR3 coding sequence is TGTGCCAGCAGCTTAAACAGGGACGAGCAGTACTTC. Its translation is CASSLNRDEQYF.

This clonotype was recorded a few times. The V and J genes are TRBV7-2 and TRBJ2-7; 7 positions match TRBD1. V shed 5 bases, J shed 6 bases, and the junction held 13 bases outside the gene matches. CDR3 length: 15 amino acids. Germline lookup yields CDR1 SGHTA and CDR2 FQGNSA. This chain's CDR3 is CASSQMTGLQREQYF. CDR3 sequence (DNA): TGTGCCAGCAGCCAAATGACAGGGTTACAACGCGAGCAGTACTTC.

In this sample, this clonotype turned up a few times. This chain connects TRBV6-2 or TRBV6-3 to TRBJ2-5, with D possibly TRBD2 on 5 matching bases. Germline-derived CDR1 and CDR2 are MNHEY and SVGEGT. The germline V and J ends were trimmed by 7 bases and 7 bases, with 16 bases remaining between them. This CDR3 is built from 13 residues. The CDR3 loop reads CASMLAGGMTQYF. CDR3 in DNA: TGTGCCAGCATGCTAGCAGGTGGGATGACCCAGTACTTC.

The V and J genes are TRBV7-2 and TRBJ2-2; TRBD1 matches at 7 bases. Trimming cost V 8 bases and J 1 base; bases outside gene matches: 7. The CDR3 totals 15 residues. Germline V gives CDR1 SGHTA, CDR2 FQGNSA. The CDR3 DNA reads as TGTGCCAGCCTAGAACAGGGGATGAACACCGGGGAGCTGTTTTTT. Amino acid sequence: CASLEQGMNTGELFF.

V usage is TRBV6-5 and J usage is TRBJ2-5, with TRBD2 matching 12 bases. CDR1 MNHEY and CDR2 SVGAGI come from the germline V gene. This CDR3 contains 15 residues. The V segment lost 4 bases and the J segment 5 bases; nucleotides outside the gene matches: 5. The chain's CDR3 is CASSFLAGGDETQYF. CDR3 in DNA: TGTGCCAGCAGTTTCCTAGCGGGGGGGGATGAGACCCAGTACTTC.

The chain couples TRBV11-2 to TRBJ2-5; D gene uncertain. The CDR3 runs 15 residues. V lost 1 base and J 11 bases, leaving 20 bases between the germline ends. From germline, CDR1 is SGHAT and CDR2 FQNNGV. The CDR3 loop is CASSLGAQRSHPQYF. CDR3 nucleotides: TGTGCCAGCAGCTTAGGGGCCCAAAGGAGTCACCCGCAGTACTTC.

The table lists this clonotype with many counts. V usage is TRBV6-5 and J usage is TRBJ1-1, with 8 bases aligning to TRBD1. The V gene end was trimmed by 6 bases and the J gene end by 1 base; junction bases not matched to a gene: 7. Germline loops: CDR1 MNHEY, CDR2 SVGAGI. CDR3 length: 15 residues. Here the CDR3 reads CASSSGGTGNTEAFF. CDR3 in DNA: TGTGCCAGCAGCAGCGGTGGGACAGGGAACACTGAAGCTTTCTTT.

CDR3 bases: TGCAGTGCTCTCCTAGGGTCCTATGGCTACACCTTC. Amino acid sequence: CSALLGSYGYTF. V is TRBV20-1 and J is TRBJ1-2, with D uncertain. Germline V gene sequence: CDR1 DFQATT, CDR2 SNEGSKA (reference sequence). V was pared by 5 bases and J by 4 bases, with 11 bases between. CDR3 length: 12 amino acids.

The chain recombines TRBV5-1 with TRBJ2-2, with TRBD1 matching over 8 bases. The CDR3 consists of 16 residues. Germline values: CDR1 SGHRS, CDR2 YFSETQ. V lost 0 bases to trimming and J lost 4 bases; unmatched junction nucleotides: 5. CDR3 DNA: TGCGCCAGCAGCTTGGATGGACAGGGTGGCACCGGGGAGCTGTTTTTT. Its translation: CASSLDGQGGTGELFF. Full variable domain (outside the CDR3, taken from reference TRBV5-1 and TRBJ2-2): KAGVTQTPRYLIKTRGQQVTLSCSPISGHRSVSWYQQTPGQGLQFLFEYFSETQRNKGNFPGRFSGRQFSNSRSEMNVSTLELGDSALYLCASSLDGQGGTGELFFGEGSRLTVL.

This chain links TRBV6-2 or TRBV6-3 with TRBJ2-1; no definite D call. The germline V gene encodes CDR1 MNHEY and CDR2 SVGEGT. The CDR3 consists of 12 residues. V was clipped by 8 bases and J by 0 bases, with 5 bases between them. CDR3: CASASSYNEQFF. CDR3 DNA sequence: TGTGCCAGCGCAAGCTCCTACAATGAGCAGTTCTTC.

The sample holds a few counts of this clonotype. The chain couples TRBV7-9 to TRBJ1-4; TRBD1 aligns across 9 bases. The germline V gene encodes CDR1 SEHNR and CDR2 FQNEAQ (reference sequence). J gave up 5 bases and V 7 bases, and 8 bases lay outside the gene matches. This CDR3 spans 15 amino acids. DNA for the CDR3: TGTGCCAGCACCTGGGGGACAGGGAGAAATGAAAAACTGTTTTTT. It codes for CASTWGTGRNEKLFF. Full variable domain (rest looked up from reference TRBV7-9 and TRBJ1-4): DTGVSQNPRHKITKRGQNVTFRCDPISEHNRLYWYRQTLGQGPEFLTYFQNEAQLEKSRLLSDRFSAERPKGSFSTLEIQRTEQGDSAMYLCASTWGTGRNEKLFFGSGTQLSVL.